This TCR beta chain was recovered during a study of cytomegalovirus exposure and HLA in healthy donors. Findings of the study overall: In a later analysis, donors in an Asian-associated ancestry cluster reportedly had fewer N-insertions in productive TCRs than the cohort mean. It was assumed in the presence/absence analyses that sequencing depth was roughly uniform across donors. A later analysis by the authors found several of the most significant clusters apparently linked to common viral pathogens.

Points on this clone: Its antigen is unidentified.

Germline CDR1 is SGHKS and CDR2 is YYEKEE (reference sequence). V was clipped by 5 bases and J by 2 bases; unmatched bases: 16. The CDR3 loop spans 19 amino acids. All donors participated as healthy donors of bone marrow. The PCR had 60 Vbeta and 13 Jbeta primers. The assay was immunoSEQ multiplex PCR, and TCRdb's table has in-frame clones only and misses some. The table lists about 110,000 clones, 65% to 80% of them singletons. This TCR was sampled from a human donor in good health. The chain recombines TRBV5-5 with TRBJ2-1, with 10 bases that match TRBD1. The sequenced sample was PBMCs. CDR3 sequence reads: CASSQTGTGVSGAYNEQFF. In nucleotides, the CDR3 is TGTGCCAGCAGTCAGACCGGGACAGGGGTGTCCGGGGCCTACAATGAGCAGTTCTTC.